These 7 T cell receptor beta chains share one sample of origin, sequenced in a study of T-cell reconstitution after alpha-beta-depleted transplantation in children. Unique molecular identifiers were incorporated during preparation of the TCRbeta library. TCRdb reanalysed the PCR reads using MiXCR and keeps one entry per CDR3 protein. The data hold nearly 550,000 distinct CDR3 sequences, with roughly 18% observed a single time. The sample consisted of PBMCs from the stem cell graft donor, taken from the stem cell graft. The receptor set was obtained from a human donor who donated a stem cell graft to a child with acute lymphoblastic leukemia.

Only a few counts were recorded for this clonotype. CDR3 sequence reads: CASSQDLLGNTEAFF. Here the CDR3 DNA reads TGTGCCAGCAGCCAAGATCTGCTAGGGAACACTGAAGCTTTCTTT. The gene calls are TRBV3-1 and TRBJ1-1; D is undetermined. Trimming shortened V by 0 bases and J by 1 base, and 9 bases separated the two germline ends. CDR1 and CDR2 from the germline V gene are LGHDT and YNNKEL (reference sequence). The CDR3 is made up of 15 amino acids.

V is TRBV20-1 and J is TRBJ2-3; no reliable D call. Germline lookup yields CDR1 DFQATT and CDR2 SNEGSKA (reference sequence). Trimming left V 0 bases short and J 2 bases short, with 9 bases between. The length of the CDR3 is 14 residues. This CDR3 reads CSARDLAFTDTQYF. The DNA for the CDR3 is TGCAGTGCTAGAGATCTGGCCTTCACAGATACGCAGTATTTT.

V gene TRBV5-1 combines with J gene TRBJ2-1; tentatively, D is TRBD2 (5 bases). The V end lost 0 bases, the J end lost 10 bases, and 11 bases lay between the germline ends. The CDR3 is 13 amino acids. CDR1 and CDR2 (germline): SGHRS, YFSETQ. In DNA, the CDR3 is TGCGCCAGCAGCTTGGAGGGAGTAGAGGAGCAGTTCTTC. Its translation is CASSLEGVEEQFF.

The rearrangement uses TRBV20-1 and TRBJ2-2; D might be TRBD1 or TRBD2, each matching 5 bases. Trimming shortened V by 0 bases and J by 5 bases, and 16 bases separated the two germline ends. The germline V gene encodes CDR1 DFQATT and CDR2 SNEGSKA (reference sequence). CDR3 size: 16 residues. CDR3 DNA: TGCAGTGCTAGAGATCTTGGGCGAGGGGAGACCGGGGAGCTGTTTTTT. This encodes CSARDLGRGETGELFF.

This clonotype was observed at least ten times. Here the CDR3 reads CSTGTPNTGELFF. CDR3 DNA: TGCAGTACCGGGACCCCGAACACCGGGGAGCTGTTTTTT. This chain links TRBV20-1 with TRBJ2-2, with D perhaps TRBD1 or TRBD2 (5 bases each). This CDR3 contains 13 residues. Trimming took off 8 bases at V and 0 bases at J, with 10 bases between the two ends. Germline values: CDR1 DFQATT, CDR2 SNEGSKA (reference sequence).

The chain joins TRBV20-1 to TRBJ2-7; tentatively, D is TRBD2 (5 bases). V dropped 1 base and J dropped 0 bases, with 13 bases sitting between them. The CDR3 sequence is 15 residues long. Per the germline V gene, CDR1 is DFQATT and CDR2 is SNEGSKA (reference sequence). CDR3: CSARAQEVPSYEQYF. DNA of the CDR3: TGCAGTGCTAGAGCCCAGGAGGTCCCCTCCTACGAGCAGTACTTC.

This clonotype was observed a handful of times. The J gene is TRBJ2-2, the V gene TRBV4-1; D gene unclear. Germline values: CDR1 MGHRA, CDR2 YSYEKL. The CDR3 has 13 amino acids. Trimming stripped 0 bases from V and 8 bases from J, with 7 bases between. In DNA, the CDR3 is TGCGCCAGCAGCCAAGAGAGTCTAGGGGAGCTGTTTTTT. It is translated as CASSQESLGELFF.